This is a list of T cell receptor beta chains from one sample in a study of blood T cell repertoires in COVID-19. Profiling relied on immunoSEQ multiplex PCR, and the TCRdb table lists in-frame clones only, not all of them. The sample records about 180,000 clones, approximately 80% being singletons. Sequencing was done on a sample of PBMCs or T cells enriched from blood (not recorded which). The receptors derive from a woman aged 45-65 years who had recovered from COVID-19. The CDR3 runs from the conserved cysteine through the conserved F or W. Fields, in order: D gene, clone size, J gene, V gene, CDR3 DNA, CDR3 protein. A D gene is named only where the DNA matches it firmly. Clone sizes are given selectively: once, few, many, or a class where the clone is expanded.

TRBD2 - TRBJ2-7 TRBV11-3 TGTGCCAGCAGCTTAACGGGGACTAGTGCCTACGAGCAGTACTTC CASSLTGTSAYEQYF
- once TRBJ1-3 TRBV7-6 TGTGCCAGCAGCGGTTCTTTAGGAGAGCTGGGAAACACCATATATTTT CASSGSLGELGNTIYF
TRBD1 - TRBJ2-2 TRBV11-2 TGTGCCAGCAGCCCTGGCCAGACAGGGCGATCCGGGGAGCTGTTTTTT CASSPGQTGRSGELFF
TRBD1 - TRBJ1-6 TRBV19 TGTGCCAGTAGCACGGACAGGGTCGCTTTTTCCCTCCACTTT CASSTDRVAFSLHF
TRBD1 few TRBJ1-2 TRBV28 TGTGCCAGCAGTTTAGGGGCAGGGGGCGTACTTTACTATGGCTACACCTTC CASSLGAGGVLYYGYTF
- - TRBJ2-7 TRBV21-1 TGTGCCAGCACCCTTTGGGAGCGGAGACTACCCCACGAGCAGTACTTC CASTLWERRLPHEQYF
- - TRBJ1-1 TRBV6-5 TGTGCCAGCAGTTCCCCCCGGGATACCACTGAAGCTTTCTTT CASSSPRDTTEAFF
TRBD2 - TRBJ2-3 TRBV7-9 TGTGCCAGCAGCTTAGGGGCTAGCGGCCCCACAGATACGCAGTATTTT CASSLGASGPTDTQYF
TRBD2 - TRBJ2-2 TRBV19 TGTGCCAGTAGTACCGGCGGACTAGCGAACACCGGGGAGCTGTTTTTT CASSTGGLANTGELFF
TRBD1 - TRBJ2-3 TRBV29-1 TGCAGCGTTGGGGGACAGAAGGGGGATACGCAGTATTTT CSVGGQKGDTQYF
- - TRBJ1-2 TRBV24-1 TGTGCCACCAGTGATTTGCTAGATGGCTACACCTTC CATSDLLDGYTF